These T cell receptor beta chains were read from a single sample in a study of shared clonotypes between healthy human individuals. The protocol was immunoSEQ multiplex PCR, while the TCRdb copy is restricted to in-frame clones and leaves out a portion. The sample has about 2 million clones; 85% to 95% are singletons. The sequenced sample was naive CD4+ T cells sorted from blood. These receptors all come from a man between 18 and 29 years old in good health. The CDR3 runs from the conserved cysteine through the conserved F or W. The order of the fields is V gene, D gene, clone size, J gene, CDR3 DNA, CDR3 protein. D genes are given only for firm matches. Not every row has a clone size; where given, it reads once, few, many or a size class.

TRBV10-1	NA	NA	TRBJ2-5	TGCGCCAGCAGCGGGACGGAGAATCAAGAGACCCAGTACTTC	CASSGTENQETQYF
TRBV11-2	TRBD2	NA	TRBJ2-7	TGTGCCAGCAGCTTAGATAGCGGGGCTCCCTACGAGCAGTACTTC	CASSLDSGAPYEQYF
TRBV7-9	NA	NA	TRBJ2-3	TGTGCCAGCAGCTTGGGCAGACCAACCCCTAGCACAGATACGCAGTATTTT	CASSLGRPTPSTDTQYF
TRBV5-1	NA	NA	TRBJ2-5	TGCGCCAGCTCCCTCAGACTAGGGGAGACCCAGTACTTC	CASSLRLGETQYF
TRBV5-4	TRBD1	NA	TRBJ1-1	TGTGCCTGCACAGGGGTTCTGAACACTGAAGCTTTCTTT	CACTGVLNTEAFF
TRBV4-1	NA	NA	TRBJ2-5	TGCGCCAGCAGCCAGGTCATCCCGGAGACCCAGTACTTC	CASSQVIPETQYF
TRBV9	TRBD1	NA	TRBJ1-1	TGTGCCAGCAGCCCAATAACAGGGGGCACTGAAGCTTTCTTT	CASSPITGGTEAFF
TRBV30	NA	once	TRBJ1-1	TGTGCCTGGAGTGTGAGTTCGAACACTGAAGCTTTCTTT	CAWSVSSNTEAFF
TRBV10-3	NA	NA	TRBJ2-5	TGTGCCATCAGTGAGTCGATGGTAGTGTCAGGGCAAGAGACCCAGTACTTC	CAISESMVVSGQETQYF
TRBV10-3	TRBD2	NA	TRBJ2-7	TGTGCCATCAGTGAAGCGGGATGGGGCCAGTCGAGCTCCTACGAGCAGTACTTC	CAISEAGWGQSSSYEQYF
TRBV5-5	NA	NA	TRBJ1-2	TGTGCCAGCAGCTTGCAGGGAGACTATGGCTACACCTTC	CASSLQGDYGYTF
TRBV5-4	TRBD1	NA	TRBJ2-1	TGTGCCAGCAGCTTGAGAACGACAGGGGGCGGGAATGAGCAGTTCTTC	CASSLRTTGGGNEQFF
TRBV18	NA	NA	TRBJ1-2	TGTGCCAGCTCACCACAATCGTCCTATGGCTACACCTTC	CASSPQSSYGYTF
TRBV30	NA	NA	TRBJ1-5	TGTGCCTGGAGTAACCACAACCGGGACCGCTATCAGCCCCAGCATTTT	CAWSNHNRDRYQPQHF
TRBV5-8	NA	NA	TRBJ1-1	TGTGCCAGCAGCTTGTTGGGCGGAAACACTGAAGCTTTCTTT	CASSLLGGNTEAFF
TRBV11-2	NA	NA	TRBJ2-2	TGTGCCAGCAGCTTAGGAGTCGGGGAGCTGTTTTTT	CASSLGVGELFF
TRBV19	NA	NA	TRBJ1-6	TGTGCCAGTAGTCAATACCAAGGGGGTAGTAATTCACCCCTCCACTTT	CASSQYQGGSNSPLHF
TRBV18	TRBD2	many	TRBJ2-4	TGTGCCAGCTCACCACCGATGGCGGGAGGGACTAACATTCAGTACTTC	CASSPPMAGGTNIQYF
TRBV4-2	NA	once	TRBJ1-2	TGTGCCAGCAGCCAAGCCCGAGAGGTCTATGGCTACACCTTC	CASSQAREVYGYTF
TRBV5-5	NA	once	TRBJ1-1	TGTGCCAGCAGCCCGGGGTCGGGGGTATACACTGAAGCTTTCTTT	CASSPGSGVYTEAFF
TRBV9	NA	NA	TRBJ2-3	TGTGCCAGCAGCGTAACCGCTACCCAGAGGTATAAGGGCACAGATACGCAGTATTTT	CASSVTATQRYKGTDTQYF
TRBV7-2	TRBD2	NA	TRBJ2-7	TGTGCCAGCAGCTTAGGCGGGTCTAGCGGAACCTACGAGCAGTACTTC	CASSLGGSSGTYEQYF
TRBV6-6	TRBD1	NA	TRBJ1-2	TGTGCCACTTCACCAGGACAGGGGGCGCATGGCTACACCTTC	CATSPGQGAHGYTF
TRBV29-1	NA	NA	TRBJ1-4	TGCAGCGTTGACACAGGGGAAAAACTGTTTTTT	CSVDTGEKLFF
TRBV15	TRBD1	NA	TRBJ1-3	TGTGCCACCAGCAGTCCTGGGACAGGGACCTCTGGAAACACCATATATTTT	CATSSPGTGTSGNTIYF
TRBV4-1	NA	NA	TRBJ2-3	TGCGCCAGCAGCCAAGCCCAAGGGGGAAAGGCTAGCACAGATACGCAGTATTTT	CASSQAQGGKASTDTQYF
TRBV5-4	NA	NA	TRBJ2-1	TGTGCCAGCAGACGAACGGGGGGCGGGTTAGATGAGCAGTTCTTC	CASRRTGGGLDEQFF
TRBV5-6	NA	NA	TRBJ2-5	TGTGCCAGCAGCCTGGGTCTGGGGGCACAAGAGACCCAGTACTTC	CASSLGLGAQETQYF
TRBV2	NA	NA	TRBJ2-7	TGTGCCAGCAGGGAACAGGATTACGAGCAGTACTTC	CASREQDYEQYF
TRBV30	NA	once	TRBJ1-5	TGTGCCTGGGGTCTCAGGGTAGGCAATCAGCCCCAGCATTTT	CAWGLRVGNQPQHF
TRBV9	NA	NA	TRBJ2-5	TGTGCCAGCAGCGTAGTTGGGGACCAAGAGACCCAGTACTTC	CASSVVGDQETQYF
TRBV28	NA	NA	TRBJ2-7	TGTGCCAGCAGCCTGGTACAGGGATCAAAGTCCTTCCACGAGCAGTACTTC	CASSLVQGSKSFHEQYF
TRBV21-1	NA	NA	TRBJ2-5	TGTGCCAGCAGCAAAGCAGGGCACTGCCAAGAGACCCAGTACTTC	CASSKAGHCQETQYF
TRBV27	TRBD1	NA	TRBJ1-6	TGTGCCAGCAGACCCGGGACAGGGGACTATTCACCCCTCCACTTT	CASRPGTGDYSPLHF
TRBV7-2	TRBD1	NA	TRBJ1-2	TGTGCCAGCAGCTTAGCAGGGGGCAAGGGCTACACCTTC	CASSLAGGKGYTF
TRBV4-1	NA	NA	TRBJ1-2	TGCGCCAGCAGGGATGGCTATGGCTACACCTTC	CASRDGYGYTF
TRBV14	TRBD1	NA	TRBJ2-7	TGTGCCAGCAGCCAACGGACAGGGTCCGAGCAGTACTTC	CASSQRTGSEQYF
TRBV7-8	NA	NA	TRBJ2-5	TGTGCCAGCAGCCGAACAGGGTCCCAAGAGACCCAGTACTTC	CASSRTGSQETQYF
TRBV4-1	NA	NA	TRBJ1-2	TGCGCCAGCAGCCAACCTACAAGGGGCTATGGCTACACCTTC	CASSQPTRGYGYTF
TRBV19	NA	once	TRBJ2-1	TGTGCCAGCAGGGAGGGGGACAGAATCTACAATGAGCAGTTCTTC	CASREGDRIYNEQFF
TRBV18	NA	NA	TRBJ1-2	TGTGCCAGCTCACCACAGGGTTACTATGGCTACACCTTC	CASSPQGYYGYTF
TRBV6-5	NA	NA	TRBJ2-1	TGTGCCAGCAGGGGGCCCTCCTACAATGAGCAGTTCTTC	CASRGPSYNEQFF
TRBV15	NA	NA	TRBJ2-3	TGTGCCACCAGCAGCAGGAGAGTGCCGGGCGATACGCAGTATTTT	CATSSRRVPGDTQYF
TRBV19	NA	NA	TRBJ2-3	TGTGCCACCAGATCTTCTAGCACAGATACGCAGTATTTT	CATRSSSTDTQYF
TRBV5-5	NA	NA	TRBJ1-1	TGTGCCAGCAGCTTGCTCTACGGACCCATGAACACTGAAGCTTTCTTT	CASSLLYGPMNTEAFF
TRBV25-1	TRBD1	NA	TRBJ1-3	TGTGCCAGCAGGGGGACAGGCCCCGGAAACACCATATATTTT	CASRGTGPGNTIYF
TRBV30	NA	NA	TRBJ2-5	TGTGCCTGGAGTGTGCTAGGCAGCGGTGCCCTGTACTTC	CAWSVLGSGALYF
TRBV7-2	NA	NA	TRBJ1-3	TGTGCCAGCAGCTTATCAACAGGAGCTGGAAACACCATATATTTT	CASSLSTGAGNTIYF
TRBV19	NA	NA	TRBJ2-2	TGTGCCAGTAGTATATCGGAGGGTCAGGGCGGGGAGCTGTTTTTT	CASSISEGQGGELFF
TRBV7-9	NA	NA	TRBJ2-7	TGTGCCAGCAGCCCACTGGCGGGGAAGGGGCTATACGAGCAGTACTTC	CASSPLAGKGLYEQYF
TRBV20-1	NA	once	TRBJ1-2	TGCAGTGCTGACAATGTGGGCTACACCTTC	CSADNVGYTF
TRBV10-3	NA	NA	TRBJ1-4	TGTGCCATCACCGACAGGCTCAATGAAAAACTGTTTTTT	CAITDRLNEKLFF
TRBV5-6	NA	NA	TRBJ2-5	TGTGCCAGCAGCTTGAGAGGGTTAGAGACCCAGTACTTC	CASSLRGLETQYF
TRBV6-1	TRBD1	NA	TRBJ2-5	TGTGCCAGCCTTCGGGGACAGGCTTACGAAGAGACCCAGTACTTC	CASLRGQAYEETQYF
TRBV5-1	NA	NA	TRBJ2-1	TGCGCCAGCAGCTTGGTCCCGGGACCCGGGTATGAGCAGTTCTTC	CASSLVPGPGYEQFF
TRBV10-3	NA	NA	TRBJ2-3	TGTGCCATCAGTGAGCCCGGACTCACAGATACGCAGTATTTT	CAISEPGLTDTQYF
TRBV5-1	NA	NA	TRBJ1-4	TGCGCCAGCAGCTTGGGTCCTAATGAAAAACTGTTTTTT	CASSLGPNEKLFF
TRBV10-1	TRBD1	NA	TRBJ1-6	TGCGCCAGCAGCCCGGACAGGGGTTCACCCCTCCACTTT	CASSPDRGSPLHF
TRBV11-2	NA	NA	TRBJ2-5	TGTGCCAGCAGCGGCGGCAGGGGAGAGACCCAGTACTTC	CASSGGRGETQYF
TRBV2	NA	NA	TRBJ1-4	TGTGCCAGCAGTGAAAACGGGTCAACTAATGAAAAACTGTTTTTT	CASSENGSTNEKLFF